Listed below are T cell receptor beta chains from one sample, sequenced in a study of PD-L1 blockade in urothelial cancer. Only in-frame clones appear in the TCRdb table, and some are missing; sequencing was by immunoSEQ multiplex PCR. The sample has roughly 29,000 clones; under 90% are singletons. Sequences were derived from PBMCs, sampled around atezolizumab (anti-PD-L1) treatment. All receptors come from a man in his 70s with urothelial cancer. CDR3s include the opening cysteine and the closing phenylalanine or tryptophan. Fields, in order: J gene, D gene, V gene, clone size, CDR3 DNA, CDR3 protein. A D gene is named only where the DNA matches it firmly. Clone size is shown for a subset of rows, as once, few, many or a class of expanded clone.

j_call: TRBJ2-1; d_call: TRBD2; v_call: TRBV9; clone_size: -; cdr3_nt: TGTGCCAGCAGCGTAGAGGTACTAGCGGGTTCAGAGCAGTTCTTC; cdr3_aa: CASSVEVLAGSEQFF
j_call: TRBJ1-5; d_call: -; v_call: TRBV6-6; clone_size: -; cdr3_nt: TGTGCCAGCAGAGACGGGGGGGGCAATCAGCCCCAGCATTTT; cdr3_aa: CASRDGGGNQPQHF
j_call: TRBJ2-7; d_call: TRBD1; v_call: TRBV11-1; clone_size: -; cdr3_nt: TGTGCCAGCAGCTTAGTAGGGACAGGGAACTACGAGCAGTACTTC; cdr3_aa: CASSLVGTGNYEQYF
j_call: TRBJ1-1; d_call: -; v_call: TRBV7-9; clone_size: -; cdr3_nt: TGTGCCAGCAGTTATACTCCCCAGGGGGAAGCTTTCTTT; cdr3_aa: CASSYTPQGEAFF
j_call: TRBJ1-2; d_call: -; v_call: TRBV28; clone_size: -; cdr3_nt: TGTGCCAGCAGTTCGGTTCTTGGCTACACCTTC; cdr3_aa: CASSSVLGYTF
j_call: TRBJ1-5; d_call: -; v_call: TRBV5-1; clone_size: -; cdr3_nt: TGCGCCAGCAGCTTGGCCGGTGGGTTGGAGAATCAGCCCCAGCATTTT; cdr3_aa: CASSLAGGLENQPQHF
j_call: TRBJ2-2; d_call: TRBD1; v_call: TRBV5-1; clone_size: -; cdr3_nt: TGCGCCAGCAGCTTGGTTCAGGGGGACACCGGGGAGCTGTTTTTT; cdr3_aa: CASSLVQGDTGELFF
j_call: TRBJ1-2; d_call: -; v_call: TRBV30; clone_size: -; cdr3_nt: TGTGCCTGGAGCGCCACTCAGGGTGGCGGCTACACCTTC; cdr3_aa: CAWSATQGGGYTF
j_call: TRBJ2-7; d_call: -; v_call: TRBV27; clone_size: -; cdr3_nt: TGTGCCAGCAGTTTAGACGCGGGCTACGAGCAGTACTTC; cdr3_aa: CASSLDAGYEQYF
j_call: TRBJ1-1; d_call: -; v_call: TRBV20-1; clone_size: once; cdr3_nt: TGCAGTGCTCCCCGGGGAGGGAGAGCTTTCTTT; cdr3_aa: CSAPRGGRAFF
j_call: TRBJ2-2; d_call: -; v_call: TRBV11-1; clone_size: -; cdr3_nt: TGTGCCAGCAGCTTAAGGACAACGACCGGGGAGCTGTTTTTT; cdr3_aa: CASSLRTTTGELFF
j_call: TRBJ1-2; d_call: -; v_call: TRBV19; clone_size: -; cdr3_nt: TGTGCCAGTAGTACAGGGAGGGGAATCTATGGCTACACCTTC; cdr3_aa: CASSTGRGIYGYTF
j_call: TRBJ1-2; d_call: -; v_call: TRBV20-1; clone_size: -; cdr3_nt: TGCGGGTGGGGGGAAAATGGCTACACCTTC; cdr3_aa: CGWGENGYTF
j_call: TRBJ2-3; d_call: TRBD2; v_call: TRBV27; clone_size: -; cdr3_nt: TGTGCCAGCAGTTTGGCTAGCGGGTACGGGCGCACAGATACGCAGTATTTT; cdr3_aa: CASSLASGYGRTDTQYF
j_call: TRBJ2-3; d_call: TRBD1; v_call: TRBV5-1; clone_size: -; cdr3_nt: TGCGCCAGCAGCAGAACAGGGGACACTAGCACAGATACGCAGTATTTT; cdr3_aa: CASSRTGDTSTDTQYF
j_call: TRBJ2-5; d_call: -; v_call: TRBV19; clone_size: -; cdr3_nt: TGTGCCAGTAGTATGCGGACAGACATCCAAGAGACCCAGTACTTC; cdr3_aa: CASSMRTDIQETQYF
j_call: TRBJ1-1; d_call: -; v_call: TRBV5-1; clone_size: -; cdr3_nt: TGCGCCAGCAGCTCCCGGGCGGGTGGTACTGAAGCTTTCTTT; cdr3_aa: CASSSRAGGTEAFF
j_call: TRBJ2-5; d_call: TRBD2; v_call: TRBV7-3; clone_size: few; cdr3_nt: TGTGCCAGCAGCTTAGCGGGAGGGGGGGAGACCCAGTACTTC; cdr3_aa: CASSLAGGGETQYF
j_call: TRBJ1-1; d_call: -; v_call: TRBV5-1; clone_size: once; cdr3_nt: TGCGCCAGCAGATCGACACCGATGAACACTGAAGCTTTCTTT; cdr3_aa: CASRSTPMNTEAFF
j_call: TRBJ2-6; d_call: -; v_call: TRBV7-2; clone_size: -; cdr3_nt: TGTGCCAGCAGCTTAGCAAGACAGGCAGGGGCCAACGTCCTGACTTTC; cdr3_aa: CASSLARQAGANVLTF
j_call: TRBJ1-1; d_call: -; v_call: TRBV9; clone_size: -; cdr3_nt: TGTGCCAGCAGCGCGGACATGAACACTGAAGCTTTCTTT; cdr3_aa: CASSADMNTEAFF
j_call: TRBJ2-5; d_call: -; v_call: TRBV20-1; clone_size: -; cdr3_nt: TGCAGTGAGGGCAGGGGTGAGACCCAGTACTTC; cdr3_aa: CSEGRGETQYF
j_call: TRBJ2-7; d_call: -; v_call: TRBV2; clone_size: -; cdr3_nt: TGTGCCAGCAGTAAGACACCGGGGAACGAGCAGTACTTC; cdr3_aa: CASSKTPGNEQYF
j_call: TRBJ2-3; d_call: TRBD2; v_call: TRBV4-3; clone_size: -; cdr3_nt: TGCGCCAGCAGCATCGGGGGGGGTAGCGGGGCCCCAGATACGCAGTATTTT; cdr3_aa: CASSIGGGSGAPDTQYF
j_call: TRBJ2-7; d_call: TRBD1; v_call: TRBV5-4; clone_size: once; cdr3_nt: TGTGCCACCTCACCGGGACAGGGCTACGAGCAGTACTTC; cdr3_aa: CATSPGQGYEQYF
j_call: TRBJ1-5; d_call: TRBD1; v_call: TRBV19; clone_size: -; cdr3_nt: TGTGCCAGTGGTGGTACAGGGGGCTCCTTCCCCCAGCATTTT; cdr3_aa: CASGGTGGSFPQHF
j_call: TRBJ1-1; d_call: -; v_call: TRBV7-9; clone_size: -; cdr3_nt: TGTGCCAGCAGCACCCAGACAGAAGAAGCTTTCTTT; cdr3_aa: CASSTQTEEAFF
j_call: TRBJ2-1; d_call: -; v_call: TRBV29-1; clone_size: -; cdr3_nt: TGCAGCGCCGACAATGAGCAGTTCTTC; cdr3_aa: CSADNEQFF
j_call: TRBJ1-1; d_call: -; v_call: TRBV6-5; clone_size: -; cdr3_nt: TGTGCCAGCAGCCCGCGGGGGCGAACTGAAGCTTTCTTT; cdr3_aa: CASSPRGRTEAFF
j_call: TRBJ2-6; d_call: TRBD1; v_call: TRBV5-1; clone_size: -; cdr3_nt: TGCGCCAGCAGCTTCGCCCCGGGACAGGGGACGGCTGGGGCCAACGTCCTGACTTTC; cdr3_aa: CASSFAPGQGTAGANVLTF
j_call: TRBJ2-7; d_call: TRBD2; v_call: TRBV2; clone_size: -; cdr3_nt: TGTGCCAGCAGTACCCGGGGGGGAGAGTACTTC; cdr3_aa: CASSTRGGEYF
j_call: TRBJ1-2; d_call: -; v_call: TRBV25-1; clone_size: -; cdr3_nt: TGTGCCAGCACCCAGGGGTTTAACTATGGCTACACCTTC; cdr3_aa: CASTQGFNYGYTF
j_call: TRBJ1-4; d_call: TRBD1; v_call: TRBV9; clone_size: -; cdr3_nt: TGTGCCAGCAGCGTAGCCCCGACAGGGGGAAGGAATGAAAAACTGTTTTTT; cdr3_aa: CASSVAPTGGRNEKLFF
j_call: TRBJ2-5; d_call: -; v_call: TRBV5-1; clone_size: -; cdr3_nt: TGCGCCAGCAGCTTATCGGGGGACGGTGGGTGGGAGACCCAGTACTTC; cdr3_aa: CASSLSGDGGWETQYF
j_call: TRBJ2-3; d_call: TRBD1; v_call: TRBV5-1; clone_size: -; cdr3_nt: TGCGCCAGCAGTGAAGGGGGCCGCACAGATACGCAGTATTTT; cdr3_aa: CASSEGGRTDTQYF